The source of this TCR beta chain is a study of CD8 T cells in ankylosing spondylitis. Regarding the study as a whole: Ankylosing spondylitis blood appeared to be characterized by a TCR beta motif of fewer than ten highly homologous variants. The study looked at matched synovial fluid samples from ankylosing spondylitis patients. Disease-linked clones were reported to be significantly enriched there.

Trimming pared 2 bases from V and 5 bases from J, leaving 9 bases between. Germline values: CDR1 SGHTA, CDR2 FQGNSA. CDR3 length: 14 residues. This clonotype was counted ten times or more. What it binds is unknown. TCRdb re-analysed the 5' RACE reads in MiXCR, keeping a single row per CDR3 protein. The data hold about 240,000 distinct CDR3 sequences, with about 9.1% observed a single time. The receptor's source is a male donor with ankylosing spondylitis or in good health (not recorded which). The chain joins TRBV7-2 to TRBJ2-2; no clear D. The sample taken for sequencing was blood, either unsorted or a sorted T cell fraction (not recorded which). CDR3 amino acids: CASSLLYGTGELFF. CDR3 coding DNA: TGTGCCAGCAGCTTATTGTATGGGACCGGGGAGCTGTTTTTT.